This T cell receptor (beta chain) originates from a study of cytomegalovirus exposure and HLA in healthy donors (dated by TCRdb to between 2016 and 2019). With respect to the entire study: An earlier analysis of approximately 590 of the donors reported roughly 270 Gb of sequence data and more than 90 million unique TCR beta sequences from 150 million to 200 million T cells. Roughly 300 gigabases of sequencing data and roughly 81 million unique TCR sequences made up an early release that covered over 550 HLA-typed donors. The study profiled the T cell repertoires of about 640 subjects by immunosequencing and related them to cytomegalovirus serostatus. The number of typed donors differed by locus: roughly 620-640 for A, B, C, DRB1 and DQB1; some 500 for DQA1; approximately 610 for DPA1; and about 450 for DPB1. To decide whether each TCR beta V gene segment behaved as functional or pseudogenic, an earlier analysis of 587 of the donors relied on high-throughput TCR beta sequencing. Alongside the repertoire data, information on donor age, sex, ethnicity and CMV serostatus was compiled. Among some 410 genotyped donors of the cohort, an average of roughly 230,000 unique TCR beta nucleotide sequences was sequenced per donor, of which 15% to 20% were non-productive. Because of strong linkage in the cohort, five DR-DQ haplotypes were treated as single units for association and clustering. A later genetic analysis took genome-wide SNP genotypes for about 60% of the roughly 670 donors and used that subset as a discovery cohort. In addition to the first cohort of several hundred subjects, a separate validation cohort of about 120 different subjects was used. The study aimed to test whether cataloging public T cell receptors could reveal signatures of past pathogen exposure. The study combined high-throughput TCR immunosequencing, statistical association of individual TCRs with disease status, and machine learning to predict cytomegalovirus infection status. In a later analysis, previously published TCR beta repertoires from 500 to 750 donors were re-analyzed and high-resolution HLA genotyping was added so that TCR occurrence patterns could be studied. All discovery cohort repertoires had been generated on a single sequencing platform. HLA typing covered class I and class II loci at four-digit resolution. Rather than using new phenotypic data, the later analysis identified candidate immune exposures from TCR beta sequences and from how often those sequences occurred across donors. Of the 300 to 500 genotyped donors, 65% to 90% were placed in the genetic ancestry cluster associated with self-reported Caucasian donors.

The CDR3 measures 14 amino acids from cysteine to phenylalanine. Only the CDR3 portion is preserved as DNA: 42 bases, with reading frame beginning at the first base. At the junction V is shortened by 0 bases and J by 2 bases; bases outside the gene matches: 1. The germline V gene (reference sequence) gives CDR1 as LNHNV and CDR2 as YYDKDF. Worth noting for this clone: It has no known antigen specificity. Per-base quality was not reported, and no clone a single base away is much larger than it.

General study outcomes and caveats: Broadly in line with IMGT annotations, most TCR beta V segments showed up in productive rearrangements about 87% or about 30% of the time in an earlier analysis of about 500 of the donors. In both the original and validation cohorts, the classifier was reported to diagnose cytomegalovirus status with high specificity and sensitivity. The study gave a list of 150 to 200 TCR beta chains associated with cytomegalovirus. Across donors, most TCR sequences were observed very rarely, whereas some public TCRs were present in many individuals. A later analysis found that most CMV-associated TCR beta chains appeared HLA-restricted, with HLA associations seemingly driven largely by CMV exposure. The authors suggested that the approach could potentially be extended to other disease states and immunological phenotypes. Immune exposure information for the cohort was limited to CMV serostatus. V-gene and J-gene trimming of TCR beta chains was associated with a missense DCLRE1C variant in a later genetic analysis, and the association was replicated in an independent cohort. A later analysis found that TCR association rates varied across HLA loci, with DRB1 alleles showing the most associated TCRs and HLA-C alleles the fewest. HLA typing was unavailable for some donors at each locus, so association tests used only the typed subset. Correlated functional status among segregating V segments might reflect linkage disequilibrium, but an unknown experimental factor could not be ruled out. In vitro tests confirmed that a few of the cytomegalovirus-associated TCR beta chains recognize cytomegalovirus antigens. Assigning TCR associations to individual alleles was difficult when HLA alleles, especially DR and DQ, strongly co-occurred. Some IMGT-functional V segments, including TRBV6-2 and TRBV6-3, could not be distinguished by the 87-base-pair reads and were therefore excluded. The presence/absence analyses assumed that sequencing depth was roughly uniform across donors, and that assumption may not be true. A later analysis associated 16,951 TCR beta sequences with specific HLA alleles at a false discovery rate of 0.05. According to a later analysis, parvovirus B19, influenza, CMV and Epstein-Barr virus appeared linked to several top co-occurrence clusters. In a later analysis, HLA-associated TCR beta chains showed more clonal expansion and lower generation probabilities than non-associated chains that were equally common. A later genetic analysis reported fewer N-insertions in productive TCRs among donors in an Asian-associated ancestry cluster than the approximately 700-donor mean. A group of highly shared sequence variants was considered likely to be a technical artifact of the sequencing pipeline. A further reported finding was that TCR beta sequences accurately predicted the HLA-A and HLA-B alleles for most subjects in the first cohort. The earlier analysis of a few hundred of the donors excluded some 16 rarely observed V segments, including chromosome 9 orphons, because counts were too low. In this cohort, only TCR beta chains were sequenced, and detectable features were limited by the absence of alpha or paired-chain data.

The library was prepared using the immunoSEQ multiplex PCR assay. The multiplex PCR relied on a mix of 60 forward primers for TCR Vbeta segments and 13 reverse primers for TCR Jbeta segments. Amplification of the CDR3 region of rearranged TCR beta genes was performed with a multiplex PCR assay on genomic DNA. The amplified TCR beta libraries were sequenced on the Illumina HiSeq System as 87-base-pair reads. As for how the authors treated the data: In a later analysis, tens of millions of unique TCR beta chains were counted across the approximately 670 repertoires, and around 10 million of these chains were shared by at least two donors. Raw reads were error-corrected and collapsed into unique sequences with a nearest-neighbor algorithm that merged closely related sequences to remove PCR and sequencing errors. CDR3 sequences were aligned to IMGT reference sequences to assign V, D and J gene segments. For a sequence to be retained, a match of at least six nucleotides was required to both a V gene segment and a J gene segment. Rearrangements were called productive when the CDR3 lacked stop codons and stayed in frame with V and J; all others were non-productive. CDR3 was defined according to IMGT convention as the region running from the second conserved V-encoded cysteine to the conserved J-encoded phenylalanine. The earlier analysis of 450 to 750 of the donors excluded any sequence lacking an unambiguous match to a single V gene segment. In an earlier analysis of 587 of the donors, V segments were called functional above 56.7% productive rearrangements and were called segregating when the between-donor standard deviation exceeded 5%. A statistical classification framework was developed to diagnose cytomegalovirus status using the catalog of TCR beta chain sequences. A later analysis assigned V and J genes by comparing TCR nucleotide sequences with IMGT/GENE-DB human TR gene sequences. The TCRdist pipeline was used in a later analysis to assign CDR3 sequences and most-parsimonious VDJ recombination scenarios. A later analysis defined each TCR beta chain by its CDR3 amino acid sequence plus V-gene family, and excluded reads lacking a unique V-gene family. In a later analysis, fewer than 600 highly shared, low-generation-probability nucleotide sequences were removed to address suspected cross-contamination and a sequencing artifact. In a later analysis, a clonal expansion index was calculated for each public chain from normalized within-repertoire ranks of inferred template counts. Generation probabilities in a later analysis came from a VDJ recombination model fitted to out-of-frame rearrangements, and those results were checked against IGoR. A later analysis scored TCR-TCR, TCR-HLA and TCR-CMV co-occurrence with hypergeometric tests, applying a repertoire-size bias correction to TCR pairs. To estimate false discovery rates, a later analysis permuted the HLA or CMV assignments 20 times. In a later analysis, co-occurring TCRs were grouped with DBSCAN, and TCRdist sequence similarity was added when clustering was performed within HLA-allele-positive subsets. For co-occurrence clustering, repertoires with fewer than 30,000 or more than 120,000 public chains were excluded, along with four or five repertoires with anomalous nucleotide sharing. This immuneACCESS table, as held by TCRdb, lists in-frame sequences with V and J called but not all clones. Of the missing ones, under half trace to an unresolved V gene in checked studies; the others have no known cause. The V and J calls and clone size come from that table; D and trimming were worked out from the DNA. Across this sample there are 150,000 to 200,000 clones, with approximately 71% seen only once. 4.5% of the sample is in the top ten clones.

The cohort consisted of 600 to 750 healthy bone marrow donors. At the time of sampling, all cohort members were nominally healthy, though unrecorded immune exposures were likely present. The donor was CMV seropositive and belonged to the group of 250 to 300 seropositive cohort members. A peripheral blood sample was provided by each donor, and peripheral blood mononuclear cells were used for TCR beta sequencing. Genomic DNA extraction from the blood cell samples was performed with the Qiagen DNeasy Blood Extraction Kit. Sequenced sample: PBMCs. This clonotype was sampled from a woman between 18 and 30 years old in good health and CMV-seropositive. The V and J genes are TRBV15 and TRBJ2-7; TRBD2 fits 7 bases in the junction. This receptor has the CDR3 CATSRDRGAYEQYF. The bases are TGTGCCACCAGCAGAGATCGGGGGGCCTACGAGCAGTACTTC.